This record looks at one T cell receptor beta chain sequence and its context. The data stem from a study of blood T cell repertoires in COVID-19. Study details: From the United States, Italy and Spain came samples of acute and convalescent COVID-19.

The table came from immunoSEQ multiplex PCR; TCRdb's copy has only in-frame clones and leaves some out. The sample consists of 350,000 to 400,000 clones, roughly 88% of them appearing once. V was clipped by 7 bases and J by 1 base, with 5 bases between them. The CDR3 spans 13 residues. Germline CDR1 is LGHNT and CDR2 is FRNRAP. This sequence was found in a woman in her 30s with acute COVID-19. V and J are TRBV12-5 and TRBJ2-6; D is uncertain. Sample: PBMCs or T cells enriched from blood (not recorded which). The CDR3 spells CASASSGANVLTF. CDR3 DNA: TGTGCTAGTGCTTCGTCTGGGGCCAACGTCCTGACTTTC.